Following are 26 T cell receptor beta chains from one sample sequenced in a study of T cells after yellow fever vaccination. TCRdb reprocessed the 5' RACE reads with MiXCR, giving one entry per CDR3 protein. Counted here are more than 95,000 distinct CDR3 sequences, about 7% occurring once; the ten biggest clones make up roughly 3%. The sample in question was CD4+ T cells sorted from PBMCs, obtained roughly 47 days after the first yellow fever vaccination. The receptor source for this set is a man between 18 and 29 years old who received the YFV17D yellow fever vaccine.

This clonotype was recorded at least ten times. This sequence joins TRBV4-2 and TRBJ2-1, with 13 bases fitting TRBD2. Germline V CDR1 and CDR2: LGHNA, YNFKEQ. With 4 bases clipped from V and 7 bases from J, the junction kept 4 bases outside the gene matches. The CDR3 is made up of 15 amino acids. For the CDR3, the DNA is TGTGCCAGCAGCCCCGGGACTAGCGGGGTGAATGAGCAGTTCTTC. As protein: CASSPGTSGVNEQFF.

This clonotype came up many times. This chain links TRBV11-2 with TRBJ2-1, with TRBD2 matching 10 bases. Germline V gene lookup returns CDR1 SGHAT and CDR2 FQNNGV. V was pared by 3 bases and J by 6 bases, with 8 bases of the junction left unmatched. The CDR3 is 16 amino acids. The CDR3 loop reads CASSFPLAGVRNEQFF. The CDR3 nucleotides read TGTGCCAGCAGCTTTCCTCTAGCGGGGGTACGCAATGAGCAGTTCTTC. The full variable domain, its missing parts supplied by reference TRBV11-2 and TRBJ2-1, is EAGVAQSPRYKIIEKRQSVAFWCNPISGHATLYWYQQILGQGPKLLIQFQNNGVVDDSQLPKDRFSAERLKGVDSTLKIQPAKLEDSAVYLCASSFPLAGVRNEQFFGPGTRLTVL.

This clonotype has ten or more counts. This sequence joins TRBV6-1 and TRBJ2-3, with unresolved D. The CDR3 sequence is 15 residues long. Germline CDR1 and CDR2: MNHNS and SASEGT. V was cut by 6 bases and J by 0 bases, with 13 bases left in between. The CDR3 loop reads CASRSATSSTDTQYF. CDR3 coding DNA: TGTGCCAGCAGATCGGCCACATCTAGCACAGATACGCAGTATTTT.

This clonotype showed up many times. The chain employs TRBV6-5 and TRBJ1-3; no reliable D call. The CDR3 length is 15 residues. Germline V gene sequence: CDR1 MNHEY, CDR2 SVGAGI. V lost 6 bases, J lost 1 base, and 13 bases lay in between. This CDR3 reads CASRPTFLSGNTIYF. CDR3 nucleotides: TGTGCCAGCAGACCGACATTCCTTTCTGGAAACACCATATATTTT.

Worth noting for this clonotype: A read error may explain this, as a much larger clone is one base away. The chain is built from TRBV12-3 or TRBV12-4 and TRBJ2-1; D is tentatively TRBD1 or TRBD2 (5 bases each). The CDR3 length is 15 residues. The V gene lost 7 bases and the J gene lost 0 bases, with 13 bases spanning the gap. The CDR3 loop reads CASNYRDGSYNEQFF. In DNA, the CDR3 is TGTGCCAGCAACTACCGGGACGGCTCCTACAATGAGCAGTTCTTC.

This clonotype has ten or more counts. The chain is built from TRBV6-5 and TRBJ2-3; 13 positions match TRBD2. V gave up 0 bases and J gave up 4 bases; unmatched junction bases: 7. Per germline, CDR1 MNHEY and CDR2 SVGAGI. This CDR3 comprises 18 residues. The CDR3: CASSYSITSGGGPDTQYF. Written as DNA, the CDR3 is TGTGCCAGCAGTTACTCGATAACTAGCGGGGGGGGTCCAGATACGCAGTATTTT.

CDR3 residues: CASSQQNRQGLREKLFF. The CDR3 bases are TGCGCCAGCAGCCAACAAAATAGACAGGGTTTACGAGAAAAACTGTTTTTT. This chain joins TRBV4-1 and TRBJ1-4; TRBD1 matches 7 bases. Trimming took 2 bases from V and 8 from J; bases not matched to a gene: 14. The CDR3 extends over 17 amino acids. Looked up from germline, CDR1 is MGHRA and CDR2 is YSYEKL.

This clonotype has ten or more counts. The V call is TRBV10-3, the J call TRBJ1-2, with D perhaps TRBD1 (5 bases). This CDR3 is 11 amino acids long. Germline CDR1 is ENHRY and CDR2 is SYGVKD. Trimming left V 11 bases short and J 8 bases short, with 15 bases between. DNA for the CDR3: TGTGCCGCGGGGACCCAGGGCGGCTACACCTTC. This gives the protein CAAGTQGGYTF.

The V call is TRBV7-2, the J call TRBJ2-1; D might be TRBD1 (6 bases). CDR3 size: 14 residues. Germline assignment: CDR1 SGHTA and CDR2 FQGNSA. V was pared by 5 bases and J by 10 bases, with 18 bases between. In DNA, the CDR3 is TGTGCCAGCAGCGCCACCGGGACCCAGGGGGAGCAGTTCTTC. Amino acid sequence: CASSATGTQGEQFF.

This clonotype showed up many times. This chain uses TRBV4-2 with TRBJ2-2; 15 nucleotides agree with TRBD2. The germline V gene encodes CDR1 LGHNA and CDR2 YNFKEQ. V lost 3 bases, J lost 7 bases, and 6 bases stayed unmatched. The CDR3 has 17 residues. CDR3 amino acids: CASSHTGTSGGSGELFF. Here the CDR3 DNA reads TGTGCCAGCAGCCATACTGGGACTAGCGGGGGGAGCGGGGAGCTGTTTTTT.

Ten or more counts support this clonotype. V and J are TRBV11-1 and TRBJ2-5; weak D call: TRBD1 (6 bases). V was trimmed by 2 bases and J by 5 bases, leaving 15 bases between them. The CDR3 sequence is 15 residues long. CDR1 is SGHAT and CDR2 is FQDESV in the germline V gene (reference sequence). CDR3 protein: CASSLIGQFRETQYF. In DNA, the CDR3 is TGTGCCAGCAGCTTAATCGGACAGTTCAGGGAGACCCAGTACTTC.

This clonotype came up a few times. The chain links TRBV5-4 to TRBJ1-1, with 9 bases identical to TRBD1. The length of the CDR3 is 15 residues. Germline values: CDR1 SGHNT, CDR2 YYREEE (reference sequence). V shed 4 bases, J shed 1 base, and the junction held 5 bases outside the gene matches. The CDR3 sequence is CASSGQGRGNTEAFF. The CDR3 DNA is TGTGCCAGCAGCGGACAGGGGCGCGGGAACACTGAAGCTTTCTTT. Together with reference TRBV5-4 and TRBJ1-1, the CDR3 gives the full variable domain: ETGVTQSPTHLIKTRGQQVTLRCSSQSGHNTVSWYQQALGQGPQFIFQYYREEENGRGNFPPRFSGLQFPNYSSELNVNALELDDSALYLCASSGQGRGNTEAFFGQGTRLTVV.

This clonotype has more than one count but fewer than ten. The genes are TRBV7-2 and TRBJ1-4; D might be TRBD1 (5 bases). This CDR3 region has 13 residues. Trimming took 3 bases from V and 8 from J, leaving 10 bases between them. Germline lookup yields CDR1 SGHTA and CDR2 FQGNSA. CDR3 nucleotide sequence: TGTGCCAGCAGCTTGTCCGGGGCCGAAAAACTGTTTTTT. This sequence encodes CASSLSGAEKLFF.

This clonotype was seen ten or more times. This rearrangement joins TRBV7-9 to TRBJ1-1; 8 bases are shared with TRBD1. From germline, CDR1 is SEHNR and CDR2 FQNEAQ (reference sequence). With V trimmed by 6 bases and J by 4 bases, 7 bases remained unmatched. This CDR3 region has 14 residues. DNA for the CDR3: TGTGCCAGCAGGCAACAGGGGGGGGCCACTGAAGCTTTCTTT. Encoded protein: CASRQQGGATEAFF.

The table lists this clonotype with a count of one. This may be a read error: a much more frequent sequence differs by one nucleotide. DNA of the CDR3: TGCAGTGCTAGAGATCTTAGTCAGGAGTATCAAGATACGCAGTATTTT. This sequence encodes CSARDLSQEYQDTQYF. The J gene is TRBJ2-3, the V gene TRBV20-1; no reliable D call. V lost 0 bases and J 5 bases, leaving 18 bases between the germline ends. Germline loops: CDR1 DFQATT, CDR2 SNEGSKA (reference sequence). The CDR3 sequence is 16 residues long.

This clonotype was counted a few times. J is TRBJ2-2 and V is TRBV5-5; D gene unclear. The CDR3 is made up of 16 amino acids. With 1 base removed from V and 0 bases from J, the gap between germline ends came to 10 bases. Germline values: CDR1 SGHKS, CDR2 YYEKEE (reference sequence). Here the CDR3 DNA reads TGTGCCAGCAGCTTGTATTGGGGAACGAACACCGGGGAGCTGTTTTTT. Amino acid sequence: CASSLYWGTNTGELFF.

This clonotype has a count of ten or more. The genes are TRBV7-9 and TRBJ1-1; 10 bases agree with TRBD1. The CDR3 loop spans 15 amino acids. Germline CDR1 and CDR2: SEHNR and FQNEAQ (reference sequence). V trimming: 7 bases; J trimming: 0 bases; junction bases outside the gene matches: 5. CDR3 nucleotide sequence: TGTGCCAGCAAATGGACAGGGGGGATGAACACTGAAGCTTTCTTT. Translating gives CASKWTGGMNTEAFF.

The chain is built from TRBV4-3 and TRBJ1-5; D is undetermined. V gave up 4 bases and J gave up 6 bases, with 10 bases separating them. CDR1 is LGHNA, CDR2 YSLEER, per germline. This CDR3 is built from 13 residues. The CDR3 nucleotides are TGCGCCAGCAGCCGCGACTGGGGTCAGCCCCAGCATTTT. Amino acids: CASSRDWGQPQHF.

The chain is built from TRBV7-3 and TRBJ2-5, with 10 bases identical to TRBD2. Germline CDR1 is SGHTA and CDR2 is FQGTGA. The J segment lost 6 bases and the V segment lost 4 bases, leaving 14 bases of the junction unmatched. The CDR3 has 17 residues. The CDR3 region has the DNA TGTGCCAGCAGCTATCCGGGACTAGCGACTTCCTTGCAGACCCAGTACTTC. Translating it yields CASSYPGLATSLQTQYF.

This clonotype was detected many times. The chain joins TRBV14 to TRBJ2-1; 7 bases are shared with TRBD2. CDR3 size: 15 residues. The V segment lost 4 bases and the J segment 9 bases; nucleotides outside the gene matches: 12. Germline CDR1 is SGHDN and CDR2 is FVKESK. The CDR3 bases are TGTGCCAGCAGCCGCCCTGAGGGAAGGGAGGGTGAGCAGTTCTTC. This translates into CASSRPEGREGEQFF.

This clonotype has ten or more counts. The DNA of the CDR3 is TGTGCCAGCAGCCAACTCAGCGGGGGCACAGATACGCAGTATTTT. It yields the protein CASSQLSGGTDTQYF. The chain has TRBV3-1 and TRBJ2-3; 7 bases match TRBD2. Trimming cost V 2 bases and J 1 base; bases outside gene matches: 3. The CDR3 consists of 15 residues. Germline CDR1 and CDR2: LGHDT and YNNKEL (reference sequence).

Ten or more counts support this clonotype. This chain connects TRBV7-2 to TRBJ1-5; D is ambiguous. CDR3 length equals 13 residues. V was pared by 2 bases and J by 7 bases, with 9 bases between. Looked up from germline, CDR1 is SGHTA and CDR2 is FQGNSA. As DNA, the CDR3 is TGTGCCAGCAGCTTACAAGTCGGGCAGCCCCAGCATTTT. Translated, it gives CASSLQVGQPQHF.

This clonotype was detected many times. The V and J genes are TRBV5-1 and TRBJ2-5; the D call may be TRBD1 or TRBD2 (6 bases each). CDR1 and CDR2 from the germline V gene are SGHRS and YFSETQ. Trimming removed 0 bases from V and 4 bases from J, with 13 bases in between. The CDR3 is 15 residues long. The CDR3 loop reads CASSLEPGARETQYF. In nucleotides, the CDR3 is TGCGCCAGCAGCTTGGAGCCGGGGGCACGAGAGACCCAGTACTTC.

The chain carries TRBV10-3 and TRBJ2-6; the D is unclear. The CDR3 covers 16 residues. V lost 0 bases to trimming and J lost 0 bases, with 6 bases between them. Germline V gives CDR1 ENHRY, CDR2 SYGVKD. CDR3 coding DNA: TGTGCCATCAGTGAGTCGTCGGGCTCTGGGGCCAACGTCCTGACTTTC. Translated: CAISESSGSGANVLTF.

This clonotype was seen a few times. At one end the junction does not follow the germline gene, possibly because of a read error. V usage is TRBV20-1 and J usage is TRBJ1-2; 8 nucleotides match TRBD1. The length of the CDR3 is 14 residues. Germline lookup yields CDR1 DFQATT and CDR2 SNEGSKA (reference sequence). As DNA, the CDR3 is TGCAGTGCCCCTCCCTCCGGACAGGGTCGATTCTACGCCTTC. Protein sequence: CSAPPSGQGRFYAF.

Ten or more counts support this clonotype. Here the CDR3 DNA reads TGTGCCAGCAGCTTAGCGGCGGGGCTCGAGCAGTACGTC. This translates into CASSLAAGLEQYV. The chain links TRBV7-2 to TRBJ2-7; TRBD2 is a possible D gene (6 bases). The CDR3 runs 13 residues. The V end was cut by 0 bases, the J end by 6 bases, with 9 bases between. CDR1 and CDR2 (germline): SGHTA, FQGNSA.